A single TCR beta chain is shown here with its context. Its target is unknown. Germline loops: CDR1 LNHNV, CDR2 YYDKDF (reference sequence). The ends were cut back, 4 bases at V and 10 bases at J, with 17 bases in the middle. CDR3 length equals 13 residues. This sample stems from a study of cytomegalovirus exposure and HLA in healthy donors. About the study: The early release's HLA-typed donors yielded 80 million to 95 million unique TCRs.

Primers for the PCR totalled 60 Vbeta and 13 Jbeta. Study processing details: Later analysis identified tens of millions of unique TCR beta chains, about 10 million shared. Sequencing used immunoSEQ multiplex PCR; TCRdb keeps in-frame clones, though not all of them. V, J and clone size were drawn from that table, and D and trimming were deduced from the DNA. The repertoire holds fewer than 200,000 clones, with roughly 80% as singletons. Study observations and caveats: Most TCR beta V segments were productive about 87% or about 30% of the time in an earlier analysis.

The sequenced sample was PBMCs. J is TRBJ2-7 and V is TRBV15; perhaps TRBD2 as D (7 bases). The sequence came from a woman aged 50 to 60 in good health and CMV-seronegative. CDR3 region: CATSNGGGADQYF. The DNA for the CDR3 is TGTGCCACCAGCAATGGAGGGGGGGCAGATCAGTACTTC.